Listed below are T cell receptor beta chains from one sample, sequenced in a study of technical replicates of blood from four donors. Assay: immunoSEQ multiplex PCR; the TCRdb copy retains only in-frame clones and omits some. The sample holds 65,000 to 80,000 clones; approximately 98% are singletons and the top ten take approximately 0.2%. Input material: T cells isolated from PBMCs. The receptors were gathered from a human donor in good health. The CDR3 runs from the conserved cysteine through the conserved F or W. The order of the fields is V gene, J gene, CDR3 protein.

V gene: TRBV7-2
J gene: TRBJ2-7
CDR3 protein: CARPGGHPVYEQYF

V gene: TRBV11-2
J gene: TRBJ2-3
CDR3 protein: CASSNRGLASDTQYF

V gene: TRBV28
J gene: TRBJ2-1
CDR3 protein: CASSFLPPGQANNEQFF

V gene: TRBV15
J gene: TRBJ1-1
CDR3 protein: CATSRTGNTEAFF

V gene: TRBV7-2
J gene: TRBJ2-7
CDR3 protein: CASSLAPGGGYEQYF

V gene: TRBV5-6
J gene: TRBJ2-1
CDR3 protein: CASSLVTDNEQFF

V gene: TRBV7-8
J gene: TRBJ2-7
CDR3 protein: CASSLGLAGGLLSYEQYF

V gene: TRBV9
J gene: TRBJ2-7
CDR3 protein: CASSHSGIYEQYF

V gene: TRBV29-1
J gene: TRBJ2-7
CDR3 protein: CSVRREGLYEQYF

V gene: TRBV11-3
J gene: TRBJ1-1
CDR3 protein: CASSLDRGEAFF

V gene: TRBV6-5
J gene: TRBJ2-3
CDR3 protein: CASSTRDFSTDTQYF

V gene: TRBV11-2
J gene: TRBJ2-1
CDR3 protein: CASSLAETGTLNEQFF

V gene: TRBV4-1
J gene: TRBJ2-1
CDR3 protein: CASSHVRGNEQFF

V gene: TRBV28
J gene: TRBJ2-7
CDR3 protein: CASSSPGTGASRSYEQYF

V gene: TRBV30
J gene: TRBJ2-1
CDR3 protein: CAWTGTWKGQFF

V gene: TRBV19
J gene: TRBJ1-5
CDR3 protein: CASTLGTGGKPQHF

V gene: TRBV11-3
J gene: TRBJ2-2
CDR3 protein: CASRGVSDTGELFF

V gene: TRBV7-3
J gene: TRBJ1-5
CDR3 protein: CASSLDRTRATCNQPQHF

V gene: TRBV6-5
J gene: TRBJ2-7
CDR3 protein: CASGQGPRYF

V gene: TRBV4-3
J gene: TRBJ2-1
CDR3 protein: CASSQEPGQGHEQFF

V gene: TRBV4-1
J gene: TRBJ2-1
CDR3 protein: CASSQEVRGDFNEQFF

V gene: TRBV4-2
J gene: TRBJ2-1
CDR3 protein: CASSPYLANYNEQFF

V gene: TRBV5-8
J gene: TRBJ2-7
CDR3 protein: CASNPSLVIYEQYF

V gene: TRBV11-2
J gene: TRBJ2-2
CDR3 protein: CASSQSESLLTGELFF

V gene: TRBV4-1
J gene: TRBJ2-5
CDR3 protein: CASSARTVLETQYF

V gene: TRBV5-1
J gene: TRBJ2-2
CDR3 protein: CASSLDRRGGELFF

V gene: TRBV6-6
J gene: TRBJ1-3
CDR3 protein: CASSRDAEGNTIYF

V gene: TRBV7-3
J gene: TRBJ2-3
CDR3 protein: CASSSAGLSTDTQYF

V gene: TRBV27
J gene: TRBJ2-7
CDR3 protein: CASTWRRGSAYEQYF

V gene: TRBV2
J gene: TRBJ2-1
CDR3 protein: CASQDGGEQFF

V gene: TRBV2
J gene: TRBJ1-4
CDR3 protein: CASSTGQGAAANEKLFF

V gene: TRBV2
J gene: TRBJ2-7
CDR3 protein: CASTPGIAYEQYF

V gene: TRBV11-3
J gene: TRBJ2-7
CDR3 protein: CASSPSQDRSYEQYF

V gene: TRBV7-6
J gene: TRBJ2-5
CDR3 protein: CASSLEASGFQETQYF

V gene: TRBV4-1
J gene: TRBJ2-1
CDR3 protein: CASSRATSGSLREQFF

V gene: TRBV6-5
J gene: TRBJ2-2
CDR3 protein: CASSYNGAGELFF

V gene: TRBV11-2
J gene: TRBJ2-1
CDR3 protein: CASSLDSGSHNEQFF

V gene: TRBV2
J gene: TRBJ2-3
CDR3 protein: CASRRSPSTDTQYF

V gene: TRBV4-3
J gene: TRBJ2-7
CDR3 protein: CASSQELATSDYEQYF

V gene: TRBV9
J gene: TRBJ2-3
CDR3 protein: CASSEIRLAGGLTDTQYF

V gene: TRBV2
J gene: TRBJ2-7
CDR3 protein: CASRRTSGTYEQYF

V gene: TRBV5-1
J gene: TRBJ1-1
CDR3 protein: CASSLMRQAGTEAFF

V gene: TRBV15
J gene: TRBJ2-7
CDR3 protein: CATSRSGQGRVYEQYF

V gene: TRBV7-2
J gene: TRBJ2-3
CDR3 protein: CASSPQGTDTQYF

V gene: TRBV10-3
J gene: TRBJ2-7
CDR3 protein: CAISESQDVSYEQYF

V gene: TRBV27
J gene: TRBJ2-1
CDR3 protein: CASSWDRGNEQFF

V gene: TRBV11-3
J gene: TRBJ2-2
CDR3 protein: CASSSSPLDTGELFF

V gene: TRBV5-6
J gene: TRBJ2-1
CDR3 protein: CASSLRRLSSYNEQFF

V gene: TRBV2
J gene: TRBJ1-2
CDR3 protein: CASHIIGGYGYTF

V gene: TRBV7-9
J gene: TRBJ2-1
CDR3 protein: CASSSSGRGSYNEQFF

V gene: TRBV29-1
J gene: TRBJ2-7
CDR3 protein: CSVEQGQGYEQYF

V gene: TRBV7-3
J gene: TRBJ2-3
CDR3 protein: CASSLGIGAGDTQYF

V gene: TRBV5-6
J gene: TRBJ1-5
CDR3 protein: CASSLATGINQPQHF